This paragraph reports one TCR beta chain. Its specific antigen is unknown. One base away there is no much larger clone; base qualities are not given. This entry belongs to a study of blood T cell repertoires in COVID-19 (dated by TCRdb to 2018 to 2020). Describing the broader study: The collaborator samples originated in the United States, Italy and Spain and spanned the acute and convalescent phases of COVID-19. The prospective study material was composed of cDNA or gDNA derived from T cells, B-cell-depleted T cells, or PBMCs. The dataset comprised deeply sampled blood TCRbeta repertoires from subjects exposed to, actively infected with, or recovered from COVID-19. A de-identified subject ID, COVID-19 status, age in years and sex were almost always included in the sample metadata. Samples came from the ongoing ImmuneRACE study (first 160 participants) plus 1,254 subjects from 6 global collaborators. A freely available public database, intended as a resource for researchers studying the immune response to SARS-CoV-2, is where the repertoires were released. Where HLA class I and class II types were available, the types were taken from metadata supplied by the sample provider, not from assay-based typing. On the study overall, not on this receptor specifically: The quantity of clinical and demographic metadata differed by source and by participant and was supplied without curation.

The immunoSEQ Assay, a bias-controlled multiplex PCR, was used to amplify TCRbeta CDR3 regions from genomic DNA. Under the source paper's analysis protocol: Within the assay, amplification of reference gene primers was used to estimate how many nucleated cells each sample contained. To quantify the absolute abundance of each unique TCRbeta CDR3 rearrangement, sequence reads were collapsed and filtered. For each sample, productive Simpson clonality was calculated as the square root of Simpson's diversity index over productive rearrangements. Entries here come from immuneACCESS through TCRdb and include only in-frame sequences with V and J called. Some clones fail to appear in such tables; in the studies checked, an unresolved V gene covers under half of the shortfall, and the cause of the remainder is unknown. V and J calls and clone size are those listed in that table; D and trimming were worked out from the DNA. The sample contains under 200,000 clones, around 88% of them found a single time. The ten largest clonotypes hold 4.5% to 6.5% of the sample.

The CDR3 sequence holds 11 residues, the cysteine and phenylalanine included. Only the CDR3 region is kept as DNA, spanning 33 bases read in frame from base 1. Looking up the germline V gene (reference sequence) yields CDR1 MNHEY and CDR2 SMNVEV. Deletion took 5 bases off V and 11 bases off J, with a span of 12 bases between the germline ends. In the prospective study, participants were 18 to 89 years old, resided in 24 geographic areas of the United States, and were enrolled through a virtual design. In the prospective study, participants were assigned to cohorts based on the clinical history participants reported in a screening survey and a study questionnaire. In the prospective study, whole blood, serum and a nasopharyngeal or oropharyngeal swab were collected from each participant by mobile phlebotomists. Over a 2-month period, participants in the prospective study had the option of providing additional blood draws and questionnaires. Before DNA extraction, blood samples from the prospective study were shipped at room temperature or frozen.

The sequence links TRBV27 to TRBJ1-1; there is no confident call for the D gene. The receptor comes from a man aged 35 to 55 with acute COVID-19. Sequences were obtained from PBMCs or T cells enriched from blood (not recorded which). The DNA sequence follows: TGTGCCAGCAGTATGGGCTTAGCGGCTTTCTTT. Translation gives CASSMGLAAFF.